This TCR beta chain was profiled in a study of CD8 T cells in Susac syndrome. TCR beta sequencing was performed on blood CD8+ and CD4+ T cells. The study used treatment-naive patients who had stable or active relapsing-remitting disease as multiple sclerosis controls. TEMRA cells were FACS-enriched and CD8+ and CD4+ T cells negatively isolated. The CDR3 spans 15 residues. V dropped 6 bases and J dropped 4; count of bases not matched to a gene: 8. Germline CDR1 LGHDT, CDR2 YNNKEL (reference sequence). Reverse transcription of roughly 0.5 to 1 ug RNA was performed with random hexamers. The authors amplified TCR beta CDR3 across 54 Vbeta and 13 Jbeta using immunoSEQ multiplex PCR. TCRdb re-analysed the immunoSEQ multiplex PCR reads in MiXCR, keeping a single row per CDR3 protein. The data contain roughly 200,000 distinct CDR3 sequences, 95% of them seen just once; the ten biggest clones take up 0.082%.

The source material was CD4+ T cells from PBMCs. This sequence originates from a human donor with multiple sclerosis. The rearrangement links TRBV3-1 to TRBJ2-2, with 7 bases matching TRBD1. The CDR3, as DNA: TGTGCCAGCAGACCGACAGGGATGGGCACCGGGGAGCTGTTTTTT. It codes for CASRPTGMGTGELFF.